Presented here are 30 T cell receptor beta chains from one specimen sequenced in a study of T cells in narcolepsy. Sequencing used immunoSEQ multiplex PCR; TCRdb keeps in-frame clones, though not all of them. Of more than 30,000 clones listed, around 86% are singletons. Sequencing was carried out using CD45RA- memory CD4+ T cells from PBMCs. Source of these receptors: a human donor with narcolepsy.

This rearrangement joins TRBV7-2 to TRBJ1-5, with D unresolved. V dropped 2 bases and J dropped 5 bases, with 7 bases sitting between them. The length of the CDR3 is 13 residues. Per germline, CDR1 SGHTA and CDR2 FQGNSA. The CDR3: CASSLSPDQPQHF. CDR3 bases: TGTGCCAGCAGCTTATCCCCCGATCAGCCCCAGCATTTT.

V is TRBV2 and J is TRBJ1-6, with a tentative D call TRBD1 (5 bases). Germline V gives CDR1 SNHLY, CDR2 FYNNEI. With 7 bases removed from V and 9 bases from J, the gap between germline ends came to 16 bases. The CDR3 is 14 amino acids. CDR3 in DNA: TGTGCCAGCACCTGGGACGAGAAGATTTCACCCCTCCACTTT. It encodes CASTWDEKISPLHF.

The genes are TRBV6-1 and TRBJ2-7, with 9 bases aligning to TRBD2. The germline V gene encodes CDR1 MNHNS and CDR2 SASEGT. This CDR3 contains 15 residues. With 6 bases clipped from V and 7 bases from J, the junction kept 13 bases outside the gene matches. The CDR3 here is CASRPGVAGAEEQYF. The CDR3 DNA sequence: TGTGCCAGCAGACCCGGGGTAGCGGGGGCCGAGGAGCAGTACTTC.

The chain is built from TRBV19 and TRBJ1-6, with 7 nucleotides matching TRBD1. CDR3 size: 17 residues. Germline CDR1 reads LNHDA; CDR2 reads SQIVND (reference sequence). V dropped 5 bases and J dropped 8; count of bases not matched to a gene: 15. The DNA for the CDR3 is TGTGCCAGTAGTTCTCCCGCGAACAGGGGAGAAGATTCACCCCTCCACTTT. Translated: CASSSPANRGEDSPLHF.

The V gene is TRBV19, the J gene TRBJ1-4; D remains ambiguous. Between the trimmed V and J ends, which lost 8 bases and 7 bases, there was a span of 11 bases. This CDR3 has 12 residues. Germline V lookup: CDR1 LNHDA, CDR2 SQIVND (reference sequence). The CDR3 region has the DNA TGTGCCAGTTACAGTTTTGGTGAAAAACTGTTTTTT. Translation gives CASYSFGEKLFF.

The V gene is TRBV11-2, the J gene TRBJ2-1; 7 bases align to TRBD2. The CDR3 extends over 15 amino acids. Germline values: CDR1 SGHAT, CDR2 FQNNGV. V was clipped by 6 bases and J by 5 bases; unmatched bases: 10. CDR3 coding DNA: TGTGCCAGCAGATCTGTGGCGGGGGTACACAATGAGCAGTTCTTC. Encoded protein: CASRSVAGVHNEQFF.

The V and J genes are TRBV5-4 and TRBJ1-2; TRBD1 matches 10 bases. V dropped 2 bases and J dropped 2; count of bases not matched to a gene: 6. Germline CDR1 is SGHNT and CDR2 is YYREEE (reference sequence). The CDR3 contains 16 residues. As DNA, the CDR3 is TGTGCCAGCAGCTTACCGGGACAGGGGAACAACTATGGCTACACCTTC. Residues: CASSLPGQGNNYGYTF.

This rearrangement joins TRBV6-1 to TRBJ1-6, with 8 bases that match TRBD1. This CDR3 region has 14 residues. In germline, CDR1 is MNHNS, CDR2 SASEGT. V was clipped by 4 bases and J by 10 bases; unmatched bases: 6. Here the CDR3 DNA reads TGTGCCAGCAGTGGAACAGGGGGAGGATCACCCCTCCACTTT. As protein: CASSGTGGGSPLHF.

The rearrangement links TRBV29-1 to TRBJ1-2, with 9 bases identical to TRBD1. The CDR3 runs to 17 residues. The V gene end was trimmed by 7 bases and the J gene end by 5 bases; junction bases not matched to a gene: 20. Germline-derived CDR1 and CDR2 are SQVTM and ANQGSEA. CDR3 sequence: CSAPKSGTGRGRYGYTF. The DNA of the CDR3 is TGCAGCGCCCCCAAGTCGGGGACAGGGAGGGGGAGATATGGCTACACCTTC. Using reference TRBV29-1 and TRBJ1-2 for the parts outside the CDR3, the full variable domain is SAVISQKPSRDICQRGTSLTIQCQVDSQVTMMFWYRQQPGQSLTLIATANQGSEATYESGFVIDKFPISRPNLTFSTLTVSNMSPEDSSIYLCSAPKSGTGRGRYGYTFGSGTRLTVV.

This chain connects TRBV27 to TRBJ1-2; maybe TRBD1 (5 bases). CDR1 and CDR2 from the germline V gene are MNHEY and SMNVEV (reference sequence). The V end was cut by 5 bases, the J end by 5 bases, with 9 bases between. This CDR3 is 12 amino acids long. DNA of the CDR3: TGTGCCAGCAGTAGGGGATCATATGGCTACACCTTC. This translates into CASSRGSYGYTF.

The chain uses TRBV7-9 and TRBJ1-6; 11 nucleotides align to TRBD1. The CDR3 is 16 amino acids. Trimming at V came to 3 bases and at J to 7 bases, leaving 5 bases not matched to a gene. CDR1 SEHNR and CDR2 FQNEAQ come from the germline V gene (reference sequence). The CDR3 loop is CASSFHRDRGNSPLHF. The CDR3 coding sequence is TGTGCCAGCAGCTTCCACCGGGACAGGGGGAATTCACCCCTCCACTTT. Complete variable domain (other parts from reference TRBV7-9 and TRBJ1-6): DTGVSQNPRHKITKRGQNVTFRCDPISEHNRLYWYRQTLGQGPEFLTYFQNEAQLEKSRLLSDRFSAERPKGSFSTLEIQRTEQGDSAMYLCASSFHRDRGNSPLHFGNGTRLTVT.

This chain joins TRBV6-6 and TRBJ1-1; D might be TRBD1 (5 bases). Germline assignment: CDR1 MNHNY and CDR2 SVGAGI (reference sequence). This CDR3 region has 15 residues. The V gene lost 8 bases and the J gene lost 4 bases, with 20 bases spanning the gap. CDR3 DNA: TGTGCCAGCTTCCCTTCTCTGGGTGGGGGCACTGAAGCTTTCTTT. Amino acid sequence: CASFPSLGGGTEAFF.

CDR3 in amino acids: CSVEVGQGGGDRQYF. CDR3 coding DNA: TGCAGCGTTGAAGTGGGCCAGGGGGGCGGAGATAGGCAGTACTTC. The rearrangement links TRBV29-1 to TRBJ2-7, with a weak D call TRBD1 (7 bases). Trimming removed 1 base at V and 9 bases at J, with 22 bases between. Germline CDR1 reads SQVTM; CDR2 reads ANQGSEA. The CDR3 consists of 15 residues.

V usage is TRBV15 and J usage is TRBJ2-7; 9 bases line up with TRBD2. V shed 0 bases, J shed 3 bases, and the junction held 6 bases outside the gene matches. Germline V CDR1 and CDR2: LNHNV, YYDKDF (reference sequence). The CDR3 totals 16 residues. CDR3 residues: CATSRERAGGHYEQYF. The CDR3 region has the DNA TGTGCCACCAGCAGAGAGCGGGCGGGGGGGCACTACGAGCAGTACTTC.

The rearrangement joins TRBV6-1 to TRBJ1-6; D gene ambiguous. Trimming removed 0 bases at V and 9 bases at J, with 9 bases between. CDR3 size: 14 residues. CDR1 and CDR2 from the germline V gene are MNHNS and SASEGT. CDR3 in DNA: TGTGCCAGCAGTGAAGCGCAATCGACTTCACCCCTCCACTTT. Translation gives CASSEAQSTSPLHF.

The chain uses TRBV5-6 and TRBJ1-5, with TRBD1 identical over 8 bases. The CDR3 length is 15 residues. Trimming took 1 base from V and 5 from J; bases not matched to a gene: 5. The germline CDR1 and CDR2 sequences are SGHDT and YYEEEE. The CDR3: CASSLLGTGDQPQHF. DNA of the CDR3: TGTGCCAGCAGCTTGTTAGGGACAGGAGATCAGCCCCAGCATTTT.

This clone appeared a single time. The chain is built from TRBV9 and TRBJ2-7; TRBD2 matches 7 bases. The CDR3 contains 15 residues. V was clipped by 0 bases and J by 3 bases; unmatched bases: 6. Germline CDR1 is SGDLS and CDR2 is YYNGEE. For the CDR3, the DNA is TGTGCCAGCAGCGTAGCTGGCGGGGAGGGCTACGAGCAGTACTTC. Translating it yields CASSVAGGEGYEQYF.

The CDR3 loop reads CAWAGTWAGNTIYF. DNA of the CDR3: TGTGCCTGGGCCGGGACGTGGGCTGGAAACACCATATATTTT. The V call is TRBV30, the J call TRBJ1-3, with a weak D call TRBD1 (5 bases). V lost 5 bases and J 2 bases, leaving 13 bases between the germline ends. Per germline, CDR1 GTSNPN and CDR2 SVGIG (reference sequence). CDR3 length: 14 amino acids.

V and J are TRBV5-5 and TRBJ1-3; D remains ambiguous. The CDR3 runs 13 residues. V lost 4 bases and J 3 bases, leaving 8 bases between the germline ends. Germline loops: CDR1 SGHKS, CDR2 YYEKEE (reference sequence). Written as DNA, the CDR3 is TGTGCCAGCAGCCGGGTGGATGGAAACACCATATATTTT. Protein: CASSRVDGNTIYF.

J is TRBJ2-1 and V is TRBV7-3; 8 positions agree with TRBD2. The CDR3 totals 15 residues. The junction had 1 base not matched to a gene; V was cut back by 2 bases and J by 1 base. Germline CDR1 and CDR2: SGHTA and FQGTGA. The CDR3 nucleotides read TGTGCCAGCAGCTTAGAGCGGGGGTCCTACAATGAGCAGTTCTTC. Translation: CASSLERGSYNEQFF.

The chain joins TRBV27 to TRBJ2-5, with unresolved D. The CDR3 is 13 amino acids. Per germline, CDR1 MNHEY and CDR2 SMNVEV (reference sequence). Between the trimmed V and J ends, which lost 3 bases and 3 bases, there was a span of 8 bases. The CDR3 DNA is TGTGCCAGCAGTTTTACAGAGAAAGAGACCCAGTACTTC. Translation gives CASSFTEKETQYF.

The CDR3 nucleotides are TGTGCCAGCAGTGACAGACAGGGAATTCCTGAAGCTTTCTTT. This translates into CASSDRQGIPEAFF. This chain links TRBV6-1 with TRBJ1-1; 7 positions match TRBD1. This CDR3 region has 14 residues. V lost 3 bases and J lost 6; bases outside the gene matches: 7. CDR1 and CDR2 from the germline V gene are MNHNS and SASEGT.

V and J are TRBV6-1 and TRBJ2-2, with D perhaps TRBD1 or TRBD2 (5 bases each). This CDR3 has 19 amino acids. In germline, CDR1 is MNHNS, CDR2 SASEGT. With 0 bases removed from V and 6 bases from J, the gap between germline ends came to 23 bases. The chain's CDR3 is CASSEAGTRDRFTPGELFF. CDR3 nucleotide sequence: TGTGCCAGCAGTGAAGCGGGGACCCGGGACCGGTTTACTCCCGGGGAGCTGTTTTTT.

This chain uses TRBV9 with TRBJ2-2; D gene unclear. The CDR3 consists of 15 residues. Germline assignment: CDR1 SGDLS and CDR2 YYNGEE. V was clipped by 0 bases and J by 0 bases, with 6 bases between them. CDR3 DNA sequence: TGTGCCAGCAGCGTAGGGGGTGCGAACACCGGGGAGCTGTTTTTT. Translating gives CASSVGGANTGELFF.

This CDR3 is CASSQSREEKLFF. In nucleotides, the CDR3 is TGTGCCAGCAGCCAATCCAGGGAGGAAAAACTGTTTTTT. The J gene is TRBJ1-4, the V gene TRBV16, with a tentative D call TRBD1 (5 bases). From germline, CDR1 is KGHSY and CDR2 FQNENV. Trimming removed 0 bases at V and 8 bases at J, with 7 bases between. The CDR3 has 13 residues.

This chain links TRBV5-1 with TRBJ2-3, with D perhaps matching TRBD1 (6 bases). The CDR3 consists of 16 residues. Trimming took off 3 bases at V and 4 bases at J, with 18 bases between the two ends. Germline V lookup: CDR1 SGHRS, CDR2 YFSETQ. As DNA, the CDR3 is TGCGCCAGCAGCTCCGCATTCTCACAGGGAGCAGATACGCAGTATTTT. Translation: CASSSAFSQGADTQYF.

The V gene is TRBV7-2, the J gene TRBJ1-1; unclear D gene. Trimming took 5 bases from V and 1 from J, leaving 8 bases between them. CDR1 SGHTA and CDR2 FQGNSA come from the germline V gene. The CDR3 runs 13 residues. The CDR3 bases are TGTGCCAGCAGCGCCAACAGGAACACTGAAGCTTTCTTT. As protein: CASSANRNTEAFF.

The count of this clone is one. This rearrangement joins TRBV5-1 to TRBJ2-7, with TRBD2 matching over 10 bases. The CDR3 spans 15 residues. Germline CDR1 and CDR2: SGHRS and YFSETQ. J was trimmed by 4 bases and V by 0 bases; bases with no gene match: 4. The CDR3 region has the DNA TGCGCCAGCAGCTTGGAACTAGCGGGGTTTTACGAGCAGTACTTC. This translates into CASSLELAGFYEQYF. Complete variable domain (other parts from reference TRBV5-1 and TRBJ2-7): KAGVTQTPRYLIKTRGQQVTLSCSPISGHRSVSWYQQTPGQGLQFLFEYFSETQRNKGNFPGRFSGRQFSNSRSEMNVSTLELGDSALYLCASSLELAGFYEQYFGPGTRLTVT.

The chain combines TRBV6-1 with TRBJ1-5; D not resolved. V lost 10 bases and J lost 5, with 18 bases in between. Germline CDR1 MNHNS, CDR2 SASEGT. The length of the CDR3 is 14 residues. CDR3 nucleotide sequence: TGTGCCATCCAACTGAGATCGGGCTATCAGCCCCAGCATTTT. Encoded protein: CAIQLRSGYQPQHF.

The chain couples TRBV7-3 to TRBJ2-7; D ambiguous. The germline V gene has CDR1 SGHTA and CDR2 FQGTGA. The CDR3 spans 15 residues. V lost 0 bases and J 5 bases, leaving 14 bases between the germline ends. The CDR3 DNA reads TGTGCCAGCAGCTTAACGTTTGGGCTAGAGGACGAGCAGTACTTC. It codes for CASSLTFGLEDEQYF.